The clone carrying this T cell receptor beta chain is medium-sized in the sample. Antigen unknown. It was a multiplex PCR that amplified TCR beta CDR3, with 32 V and 13 J primers. From the multiplex PCR reads, TCRdb called clonotypes with MiXCR, one entry per CDR3 protein. The table has about 11,000 distinct CDR3 sequences, under 30% seen once; the top ten hold roughly 8.3%. The template consisted of bulk tumor genomic DNA, with approximately 630 ng used per sample. Doctors removed several biopsies from each primary tumor during surgery, keeping them far apart. Their non-small cell lung cancer was newly diagnosed and untreated, and the patients underwent curative surgery. Samples were obtained from newly diagnosed non-small cell lung cancer patients who were having surgery with curative intent. This sample stems from a study of immune heterogeneity within non-small cell lung tumors. Whole-study context: Tumors were classified as 4 squamous cell carcinomas, more than 9 non-squamous carcinomas and 1 not otherwise specified. Findings of the study overall: Dominant CDR3 beta clonotypes repeated across a patient's tumor loci, while different loci held unique high-frequency clones. The high-frequency T-cell receptor beta clonotypes mostly did not match up between individual patients.

The CDR3 loop spans 16 amino acids. The trim removed 0 bases at V and 4 bases at J, leaving 5 bases unmatched. Germline V lookup: CDR1 SGHRS, CDR2 YFSETQ. Source material: lung tumor tissue. This TCR was recovered from a woman aged 55-69 years with non-small cell lung cancer. The J gene is TRBJ2-2, the V gene TRBV5-1, with 8 bases identical to TRBD1. In nucleotides, the CDR3 is TGCGCCAGCAGCTTGGCCGGTACAGGGGGCACCGGGGAGCTGTTTTTT. Amino acids: CASSLAGTGGTGELFF. Based on the CDR3 plus reference TRBV5-1 and TRBJ2-2, the full variable domain is KAGVTQTPRYLIKTRGQQVTLSCSPISGHRSVSWYQQTPGQGLQFLFEYFSETQRNKGNFPGRFSGRQFSNSRSEMNVSTLELGDSALYLCASSLAGTGGTGELFFGEGSRLTVL.